This TCR beta chain derives from a study of post-analysis software for immune sequencing data. Study-level findings and limits: Batch-mates among the samples co-clustered strongly by F measure. Controls significantly exceeded multiple sclerosis patients in normalized Chao1 diversity.

Points on this clonotype: Its antigen is not known.

Built from TCR beta cDNA, the libraries had unique molecular identifiers in them. Once about 0.95 to 10 million T cells were used, roughly 0.5 million cDNA molecules resulted. TCRdb independently ran MiXCR on the PCR reads; one entry per CDR3 protein. Of hundreds of thousands of distinct CDR3 sequences listed, just under 30% are singletons. The clonotype was recovered from a girl between 5 and 17 years old with multiple sclerosis. Sequenced material: blood.

CDR3 protein: CSARDIGRNQETQYF. The CDR3 DNA follows: TGCAGTGCTAGAGATATCGGACGGAACCAAGAGACCCAGTACTTC. The chain has TRBV20-1 and TRBJ2-5; D is uncertain. The CDR3 runs to 15 residues. Germline V gene sequence: CDR1 DFQATT, CDR2 SNEGSKA (reference sequence). V dropped 0 bases and J dropped 0 bases, with 11 bases sitting between them.